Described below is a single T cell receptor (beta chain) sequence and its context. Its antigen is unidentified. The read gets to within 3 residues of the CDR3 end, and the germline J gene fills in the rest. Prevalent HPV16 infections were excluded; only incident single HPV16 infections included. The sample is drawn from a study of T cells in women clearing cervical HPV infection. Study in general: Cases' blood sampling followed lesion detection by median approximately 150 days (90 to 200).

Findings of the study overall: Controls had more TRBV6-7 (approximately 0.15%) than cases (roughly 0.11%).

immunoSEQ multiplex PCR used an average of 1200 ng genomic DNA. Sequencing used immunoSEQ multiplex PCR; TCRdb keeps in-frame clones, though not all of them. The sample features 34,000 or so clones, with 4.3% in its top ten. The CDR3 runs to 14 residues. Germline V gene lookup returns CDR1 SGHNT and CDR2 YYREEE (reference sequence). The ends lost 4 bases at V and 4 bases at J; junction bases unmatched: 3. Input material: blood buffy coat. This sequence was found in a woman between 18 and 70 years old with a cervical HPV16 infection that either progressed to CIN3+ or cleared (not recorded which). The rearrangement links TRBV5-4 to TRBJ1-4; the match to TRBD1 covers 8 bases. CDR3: CASSRGQGNEKLFF. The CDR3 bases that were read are TGTGCCAGCAGCCGAGGACAGGGTAATGAAAAA. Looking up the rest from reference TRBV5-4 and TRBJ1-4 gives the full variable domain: ETGVTQSPTHLIKTRGQQVTLRCSSQSGHNTVSWYQQALGQGPQFIFQYYREEENGRGNFPPRFSGLQFPNYSSELNVNALELDDSALYLCASSRGQGNEKLFFGSGTQLSVL.